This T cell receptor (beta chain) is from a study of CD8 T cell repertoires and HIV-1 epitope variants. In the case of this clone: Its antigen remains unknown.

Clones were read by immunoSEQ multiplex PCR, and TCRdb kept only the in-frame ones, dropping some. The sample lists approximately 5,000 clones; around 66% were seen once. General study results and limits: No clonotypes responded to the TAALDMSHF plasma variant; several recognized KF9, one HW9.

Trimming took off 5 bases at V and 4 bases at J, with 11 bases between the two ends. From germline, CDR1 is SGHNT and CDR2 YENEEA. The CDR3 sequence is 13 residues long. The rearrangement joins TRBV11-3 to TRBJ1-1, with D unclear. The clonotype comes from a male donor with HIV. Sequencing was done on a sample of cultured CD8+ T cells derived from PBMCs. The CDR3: CASSDSVGTEAFF. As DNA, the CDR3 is TGTGCCAGCAGCGACTCTGTGGGCACTGAAGCTTTCTTT.